This TCR beta chain appears in the sequencing data of a study of T cell clonotyping in hematopoietic cell transplantation. Time point in this sample: recipient sample about 28 days before transplant, after cytoreduction. Recipient blood drawn about 28 days pretransplant and days 30, 100, 180 after. Sequenced by immunoSEQ multiplex PCR; TCRdb stores in-frame clones only, minus some. The sample shows 25,000 to 30,000 clones, approximately 86% of them seen only once. V lost 5 bases to trimming and J lost 2 bases, with 4 bases between them. Germline V lookup: CDR1 SGHVS, CDR2 FQNEAQ. The CDR3 contains 11 residues.

The sample here was peripheral blood mononuclear cells, taken before stem cell transplant. This clonotype was sampled from a man aged 40-55 years with acute myeloid leukemia. Some clones in this sample may be carry-over from other donors' samples. This chain joins TRBV7-8 and TRBJ2-7, with D hard to call. The CDR3 here is CASSPAYEQYF. CDR3 bases: TGTGCCAGCAGCCCAGCCTACGAGCAGTACTTC. Using reference TRBV7-8 and TRBJ2-7 for the parts outside the CDR3, the full variable domain is GAGVSQSPRYKVAKRGQDVALRCDPISGHVSLFWYQQALGQGPEFLTYFQNEAQLDKSGLPSDRFFAERPEGSVSTLKIQRTQQEDSAVYLCASSPAYEQYFGPGTRLTVT.